A selection of T cell receptor beta chains follows, all from one sample in a study of blood T cells in healthy people across ages. TCRdb reanalysed the 5' RACE reads using MiXCR and keeps one entry per CDR3 protein. The sample yields fewer than 2 million distinct CDR3 sequences, about 39% seen once. The sample comprised blood. These receptors all stem from a human donor in good health. Both conserved end residues are part of each CDR3. A D gene is named only where the DNA matches it firmly. Not all rows give a size; the values are once, few, many and, for expanded clones, a class.

j_call: TRBJ2-1
v_call: TRBV7-6
clone_size: few
d_call: NA
cdr3_aa: CASRDVMDEQFF
cdr3_nt: TGTGCCAGCAGGGACGTGATGGATGAGCAGTTCTTC

j_call: TRBJ2-4
v_call: TRBV6-1
clone_size: NA
d_call: NA
cdr3_aa: CASSEARGWEQYF
cdr3_nt: TGTGCCAGCAGTGAAGCGCGGGGATGGGAGCAGTACTTC

j_call: TRBJ2-3
v_call: TRBV5-1
clone_size: NA
d_call: NA
cdr3_aa: CASSLIGALDTQYF
cdr3_nt: TGCGCCAGCAGCCTGATCGGGGCCTTAGATACGCAGTATTTT

j_call: TRBJ2-1
v_call: TRBV5-6
clone_size: NA
d_call: NA
cdr3_aa: CVSSFWGVRNEQFF
cdr3_nt: TGTGTCAGCAGCTTCTGGGGGGTACGTAATGAGCAGTTCTTC

j_call: TRBJ2-1
v_call: TRBV7-6
clone_size: few
d_call: TRBD2
cdr3_aa: CASSAAQPGGAQNEQFF
cdr3_nt: TGTGCCAGCAGCGCAGCTCAACCCGGGGGGGCCCAAAATGAGCAGTTCTTC

j_call: TRBJ2-3
v_call: TRBV7-2
clone_size: few
d_call: TRBD1
cdr3_aa: CATSRGQGKTDTQYF
cdr3_nt: TGTGCCACGAGTAGGGGGCAAGGGAAAACGGATACGCAGTATTTT

j_call: TRBJ1-5
v_call: TRBV6-2/TRBV6-3
clone_size: NA
d_call: NA
cdr3_aa: CASSLTERDNQPQHF
cdr3_nt: TGTGCCAGCAGTTTGACAGAAAGGGACAATCAGCCCCAGCATTTT

j_call: TRBJ2-7
v_call: TRBV19
clone_size: NA
d_call: TRBD2
cdr3_aa: CTSSHLGGEDEQYF
cdr3_nt: TGTACCAGTAGTCACCTGGGGGGGGAGGACGAGCAGTACTTC

j_call: TRBJ2-3
v_call: TRBV7-2
clone_size: NA
d_call: NA
cdr3_aa: CASSFRVTDTQYF
cdr3_nt: TGTGCCAGCAGCTTCAGAGTCACAGATACGCAGTATTTT

j_call: TRBJ2-5
v_call: TRBV6-5
clone_size: few
d_call: NA
cdr3_aa: CASSTQGTETQYF
cdr3_nt: TGTGCCAGCAGTACGCAGGGGACAGAGACCCAGTACTTC

j_call: TRBJ2-7
v_call: TRBV7-2
clone_size: NA
d_call: NA
cdr3_aa: CASSLGGSDWDEQYF
cdr3_nt: TGTGCCAGCAGCTTAGGGGGATCAGATTGGGACGAGCAGTACTTC

j_call: TRBJ1-1
v_call: TRBV6-2/TRBV6-3
clone_size: NA
d_call: NA
cdr3_aa: CASSYNREAFF
cdr3_nt: TGTGCCAGCAGTTATAACAGGGAGGCTTTCTTT

j_call: TRBJ2-3
v_call: TRBV7-2
clone_size: few
d_call: TRBD2
cdr3_aa: CASSLQRGGADTQYF
cdr3_nt: TGTGCCAGCAGCCTCCAGCGGGGGGGCGCAGATACGCAGTATTTT

j_call: TRBJ2-1
v_call: TRBV3-1
clone_size: NA
d_call: NA
cdr3_aa: CASSHTETYEQFF
cdr3_nt: TGTGCCAGCAGCCATACAGAGACCTACGAGCAGTTCTTC

j_call: TRBJ2-3
v_call: TRBV19
clone_size: NA
d_call: NA
cdr3_aa: CASSMGRYTDTQYF
cdr3_nt: TGTGCCAGTAGTATGGGGAGGTACACAGATACGCAGTATTTT

j_call: TRBJ2-5
v_call: TRBV4-3
clone_size: few
d_call: TRBD2
cdr3_aa: CASSQESGGEDNQETQYF
cdr3_nt: TGCGCCAGCAGCCAAGAATCCGGGGGGGAAGACAACCAAGAGACCCAGTACTTC

j_call: TRBJ2-7
v_call: TRBV12-3/TRBV12-4
clone_size: NA
d_call: NA
cdr3_aa: CASSLNTKYEQYF
cdr3_nt: TGTGCCAGCAGTTTAAATACCAAATACGAGCAGTACTTC

j_call: TRBJ1-2
v_call: TRBV27
clone_size: NA
d_call: NA
cdr3_aa: CASGDGSALHGYTF
cdr3_nt: TGTGCCAGTGGGGACGGGTCCGCTCTCCATGGCTACACCTTC

j_call: TRBJ2-7
v_call: TRBV7-3
clone_size: NA
d_call: TRBD2
cdr3_aa: CASSLSPTTSKYEQYF
cdr3_nt: TGTGCCAGCAGCTTGAGCCCTACGACTAGCAAATACGAGCAGTACTTC

j_call: TRBJ2-7
v_call: TRBV3-1
clone_size: NA
d_call: NA
cdr3_aa: CASSQDNPGLYEQYF
cdr3_nt: TGTGCCAGCAGCCAAGATAACCCGGGCCTTTACGAGCAGTACTTC

j_call: TRBJ2-7
v_call: TRBV20-1
clone_size: NA
d_call: TRBD1
cdr3_aa: CSAPGQGTTEQYF
cdr3_nt: TGCAGTGCCCCGGGACAGGGGACTACCGAGCAGTACTTC

j_call: TRBJ2-1
v_call: TRBV27
clone_size: NA
d_call: TRBD2
cdr3_aa: CASSLSSSGHNEQFF
cdr3_nt: TGTGCCAGCAGTTTATCGTCTAGCGGCCACAATGAGCAGTTCTTC

j_call: TRBJ2-5
v_call: TRBV7-2
clone_size: NA
d_call: TRBD2
cdr3_aa: CASSSPWQAGAETQYF
cdr3_nt: TGTGCCAGCAGCTCGCCGTGGCAAGCGGGGGCAGAGACCCAGTACTTC

j_call: TRBJ1-2
v_call: TRBV29-1
clone_size: once
d_call: NA
cdr3_aa: CSSKDTPNYGYTF
cdr3_nt: TGCAGTTCCAAGGACACACCAAACTATGGCTACACCTTC

j_call: TRBJ2-5
v_call: TRBV20-1
clone_size: NA
d_call: NA
cdr3_aa: CSATRTAKETQYF
cdr3_nt: TGCAGTGCTACCCGCACGGCCAAAGAGACCCAGTACTTC

j_call: TRBJ2-7
v_call: TRBV12-3/TRBV12-4
clone_size: NA
d_call: NA
cdr3_aa: CASSFPRYEQYF
cdr3_nt: TGTGCCAGCAGTTTCCCCCGCTACGAGCAGTACTTC

j_call: TRBJ2-5
v_call: TRBV6-2/TRBV6-3
clone_size: few
d_call: TRBD2
cdr3_aa: CASSLAGVAETQYF
cdr3_nt: TGTGCCAGCAGTCTAGCGGGGGTCGCGGAGACCCAGTACTTC

j_call: TRBJ2-1
v_call: TRBV15
clone_size: NA
d_call: TRBD2
cdr3_aa: CATSDPRGGQYNEQFF
cdr3_nt: TGTGCCACCAGCGACCCGCGGGGGGGGCAGTACAATGAGCAGTTCTTC

j_call: TRBJ1-1
v_call: TRBV5-1
clone_size: few
d_call: TRBD1
cdr3_aa: CASSEGYRGRGRTEAFF
cdr3_nt: TGCGCCAGCAGCGAAGGGTACAGGGGGCGCGGGAGAACTGAAGCTTTCTTT

j_call: TRBJ1-5
v_call: TRBV6-1
clone_size: NA
d_call: TRBD1
cdr3_aa: CASSINRGSNQPQHF
cdr3_nt: TGTGCCAGCAGCATAAACAGGGGGAGCAATCAGCCCCAGCATTTT

j_call: TRBJ1-1
v_call: TRBV29-1
clone_size: few
d_call: NA
cdr3_aa: CSVEEPGQGTEAFF
cdr3_nt: TGCAGCGTTGAAGAACCGGGGCAGGGCACTGAAGCTTTCTTT

j_call: TRBJ2-3
v_call: TRBV4-2
clone_size: NA
d_call: NA
cdr3_aa: CASSRNPGGDTQYF
cdr3_nt: TGTGCCAGCAGCCGGAACCCCGGGGGAGATACGCAGTATTTT

j_call: TRBJ2-7
v_call: TRBV6-6
clone_size: NA
d_call: NA
cdr3_aa: CASLLRGGTGAYEQYF
cdr3_nt: TGTGCCAGCCTCTTACGGGGTGGGACGGGAGCCTACGAGCAGTACTTC

j_call: TRBJ2-5
v_call: TRBV6-1
clone_size: NA
d_call: NA
cdr3_aa: CASTSVGVKGTQYF
cdr3_nt: TGTGCCAGCACCTCAGTGGGGGTGAAGGGGACCCAGTACTTC